These T cell receptor beta chains were read from a single sample in a study of glioma-infiltrating T cells after dendritic cell vaccination. Some clones are missing from TCRdb's copy, which holds only in-frame ones; the method was immunoSEQ multiplex PCR. The sample yields 50,000 to 70,000 clones, roughly 80% seen once. The sequencing here drew on blood, taken after dendritic cell vaccination. The source is a human donor with glioblastoma. Both conserved end residues are part of each CDR3. A D gene is named only where the DNA matches it firmly. Not all rows give a size; the values are once, few, many and, for expanded clones, a class.

cdr3_length,v_call,j_call,clone_size,d_call,cdr3_aa,cdr3_nt
13,TRBV7-8,TRBJ1-2,NA,NA,CASSLESTYGYTF,TGTGCCAGCAGCTTAGAGAGTACCTATGGCTACACCTTC
17,TRBV7-3,TRBJ2-2,NA,TRBD1,CASQTMGTGAGTGELFF,TGTGCCAGCCAGACAATGGGGACAGGGGCTGGTACCGGGGAGCTGTTTTTT
15,TRBV2,TRBJ2-1,few,TRBD2,CASSEEEAGGVEQFF,TGTGCCAGCAGTGAAGAGGAAGCGGGGGGGGTCGAGCAGTTCTTC
15,TRBV6-1,TRBJ2-1,NA,TRBD1,CASSLEGASYNEQFF,TGTGCCAGCAGTTTAGAGGGGGCCTCCTACAATGAGCAGTTCTTC
17,TRBV30,TRBJ1-1,NA,NA,CAWYPLRDKSSLAEAFF,TGTGCCTGGTACCCCTTGAGGGACAAATCCTCCTTGGCTGAAGCTTTCTTT
15,TRBV15,TRBJ2-3,few,NA,CATSRDRGSTDTQYF,TGTGCCACCAGCAGAGATCGTGGCTCCACAGATACGCAGTATTTT
11,TRBV2,TRBJ2-7,NA,NA,CASQGYYEQYF,TGTGCCAGCCAGGGTTACTACGAGCAGTACTTC
15,TRBV5-6,TRBJ2-1,NA,TRBD1,CASSRTGGQNNEQFF,TGTGCCAGCAGCAGGACAGGGGGCCAGAACAATGAGCAGTTCTTC
16,TRBV5-1,TRBJ1-4,few,NA,CASSTNIQAGGEKLFF,TGCGCCAGCAGCACAAACATACAGGCTGGGGGGGAAAAACTGTTTTTT
14,TRBV6-5,TRBJ1-5,NA,TRBD1,CASSRDRSNQPQHF,TGTGCCAGCAGCCGGGACAGAAGCAATCAGCCCCAGCATTTT
15,TRBV19,TRBJ2-7,NA,TRBD1,CASRPGQGTSYEQYF,TGTGCCAGTAGACCCGGACAGGGTACCTCCTACGAGCAGTACTTC
16,TRBV15,TRBJ2-5,NA,NA,CATSRDRAGHQETRYF,TGTGCCACCAGCAGGGACAGAGCAGGCCACCAAGAGACCCGGTACTTC
17,TRBV2,TRBJ2-3,NA,TRBD2,CASSLLVAGTSTDTQYF,TGTGCCAGCAGTCTTCTAGTAGCGGGGACTAGCACAGATACGCAGTATTTT
16,TRBV7-2,TRBJ2-3,few,TRBD2,CASRPTSGFLTDTQYF,TGTGCCAGCAGGCCGACTAGCGGGTTTCTCACAGATACGCAGTATTTT
14,TRBV19,TRBJ1-3,NA,NA,CASSMPFAGNTIYF,TGTGCCAGTAGTATGCCCTTCGCGGGAAACACCATATATTTT
15,TRBV19,TRBJ2-1,NA,TRBD2,CASSMGGGFYNEQFF,TGTGCCAGTAGTATGGGGGGGGGATTTTACAATGAGCAGTTCTTC
14,TRBV5-4,TRBJ1-1,NA,NA,CASTLQGMNTEAFF,TGTGCCAGCACCCTACAGGGTATGAACACTGAAGCTTTCTTT
14,TRBV9,TRBJ1-2,NA,TRBD1,CASSPGTANYGYTF,TGTGCCAGCAGCCCGGGGACAGCTAACTATGGCTACACCTTC
13,TRBV11-2,TRBJ1-1,NA,NA,CASTLMRYTEAFF,TGTGCCAGCACCCTTATGCGGTACACTGAAGCTTTCTTT
15,TRBV7-6,TRBJ1-3,NA,NA,CASSLARGSGNTIYF,TGTGCCAGCAGCTTAGCCAGGGGCTCTGGAAACACCATATATTTT
14,TRBV4-1,TRBJ1-2,NA,TRBD1,CASSRDSGARGYTF,TGCGCCAGCAGCCGGGACAGTGGGGCCCGTGGCTACACCTTC
15,TRBV6-5,TRBJ1-2,NA,TRBD1,CASSPPGQGSYGYTF,TGTGCCAGCAGTCCTCCGGGACAGGGATCCTATGGCTACACCTTC
16,TRBV27,TRBJ2-5,NA,TRBD2,CASSLWAGGPQETQYF,TGTGCCAGCAGTTTATGGGCGGGGGGGCCCCAAGAGACCCAGTACTTC
15,TRBV18,TRBJ2-3,NA,NA,CASSPNVQGADTQYF,TGTGCCAGCTCACCCAATGTACAGGGTGCGGATACGCAGTATTTT
12,TRBV19,TRBJ1-5,NA,NA,CASRWTDQPQHF,TGTGCCAGTAGGTGGACAGATCAGCCCCAGCATTTT
14,TRBV2,TRBJ2-3,once,TRBD1,CASPGGQGTDTQYF,TGTGCCAGCCCAGGGGGACAGGGCACAGATACGCAGTATTTT
12,TRBV29-1,TRBJ1-1,NA,NA,CSAAYGDTEAFF,TGCAGCGCCGCGTACGGGGACACTGAAGCTTTCTTT